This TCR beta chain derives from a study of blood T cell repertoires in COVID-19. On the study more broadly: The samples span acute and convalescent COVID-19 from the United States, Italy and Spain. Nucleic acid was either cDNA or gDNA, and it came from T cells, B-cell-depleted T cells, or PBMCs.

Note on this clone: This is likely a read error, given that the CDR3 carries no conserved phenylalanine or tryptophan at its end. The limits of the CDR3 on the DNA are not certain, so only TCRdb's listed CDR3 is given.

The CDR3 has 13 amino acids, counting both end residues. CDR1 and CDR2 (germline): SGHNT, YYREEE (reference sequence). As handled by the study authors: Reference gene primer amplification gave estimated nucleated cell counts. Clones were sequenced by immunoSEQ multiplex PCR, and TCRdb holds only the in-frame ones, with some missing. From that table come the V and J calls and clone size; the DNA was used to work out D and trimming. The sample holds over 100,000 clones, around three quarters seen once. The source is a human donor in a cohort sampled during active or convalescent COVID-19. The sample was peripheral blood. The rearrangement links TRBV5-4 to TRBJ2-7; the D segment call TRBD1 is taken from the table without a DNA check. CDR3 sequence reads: CASSLVSTGGESI.